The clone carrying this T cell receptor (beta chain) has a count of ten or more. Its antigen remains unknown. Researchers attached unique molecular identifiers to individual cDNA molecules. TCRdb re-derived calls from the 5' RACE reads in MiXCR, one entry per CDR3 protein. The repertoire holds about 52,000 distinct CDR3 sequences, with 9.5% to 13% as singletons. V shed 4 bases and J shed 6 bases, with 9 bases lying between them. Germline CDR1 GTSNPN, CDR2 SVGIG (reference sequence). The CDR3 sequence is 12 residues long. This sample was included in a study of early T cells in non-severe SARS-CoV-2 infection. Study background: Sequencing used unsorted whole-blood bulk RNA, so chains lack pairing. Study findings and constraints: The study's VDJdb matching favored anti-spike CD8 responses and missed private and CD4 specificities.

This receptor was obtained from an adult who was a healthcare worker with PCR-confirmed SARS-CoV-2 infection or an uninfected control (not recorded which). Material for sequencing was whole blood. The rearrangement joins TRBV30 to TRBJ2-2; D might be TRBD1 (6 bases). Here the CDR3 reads CAWTRGPGELFF. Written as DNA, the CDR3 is TGTGCCTGGACCAGGGGCCCCGGGGAGCTGTTTTTT.